Each of the 20 T cell receptor beta chains below was sequenced from the same sample in a study of blood T cell repertoires in COVID-19. The protocol was immunoSEQ multiplex PCR, while the TCRdb copy is restricted to in-frame clones and leaves out a portion. The table includes more than 200,000 clones, 84% detected once. Material: peripheral blood. The receptors were sampled from a woman between 40 and 55 years old who had recovered from COVID-19.

The chain uses TRBV7-2 and TRBJ2-3, with a tentative D call TRBD1 (5 bases). The V end lost 5 bases, the J end lost 2 bases, and 14 bases lay between the germline ends. The germline V gene has CDR1 SGHTA and CDR2 FQGNSA. The CDR3 extends over 15 amino acids. The CDR3 DNA follows: TGTGCCAGCAGCCCTTATCAGGGCCCCACAGATACGCAGTATTTT. The encoded protein is CASSPYQGPTDTQYF.

This clone was seen once. The chain carries TRBV5-6 and TRBJ2-3; D perhaps matches TRBD1 (6 bases). The germline V and J ends were trimmed by 0 bases and 4 bases, with 15 bases remaining between them. CDR1 and CDR2 (germline): SGHDT, YYEEEE. The CDR3 covers 16 residues. The CDR3 protein is CASSLAGQGSADTQYF. DNA for the CDR3: TGTGCCAGCAGCTTGGCGGGTCAGGGGTCCGCAGATACGCAGTATTTT.

The V call is TRBV4-2, the J call TRBJ1-1; TRBD1 might be the D (5 bases). V lost 1 base and J lost 2, with 11 bases in between. The CDR3 contains 15 residues. Per germline, CDR1 LGHNA and CDR2 YNFKEQ. CDR3 in amino acids: CASSQVGGVNTEAFF. CDR3 sequence (DNA): TGTGCCAGCAGCCAAGTGGGAGGGGTAAACACTGAAGCTTTCTTT.

The chain links TRBV3-1 (or the pseudogene TRBV3-2) to TRBJ1-1; a possible D gene is TRBD1 (6 bases). CDR1 and CDR2 (germline): LGHDT, YNNKEL (reference sequence). CDR3 length equals 13 residues. The V and J ends lost 5 bases and 4 bases respectively, with 11 bases between them. The CDR3 is CASSVTGGTEAFF. In DNA form, the CDR3 reads TGTGCCAGCAGCGTGACAGGTGGCACTGAAGCTTTCTTT.

This clone was recorded once. V usage is TRBV2 and J usage is TRBJ2-6; 8 bases line up with TRBD1. CDR1 SNHLY and CDR2 FYNNEI come from the germline V gene. This CDR3 spans 16 amino acids. V lost 6 bases, J lost 2 bases, and 6 bases stayed unmatched. The CDR3 loop reads CASRSTGVPGANVLTF. CDR3 nucleotides: TGTGCCAGCAGGTCGACAGGGGTCCCTGGGGCCAACGTCCTGACTTTC.

The chain couples TRBV4-2 to TRBJ1-4; 7 positions match TRBD1. V gave up 5 bases and J gave up 15 bases; unmatched junction bases: 15. The V gene's germline CDR1 is LGHNA and CDR2 YNFKEQ. The CDR3 contains 14 residues. The CDR3 here is CASSTRQGLGELFF. CDR3 nucleotides: TGTGCCAGCAGCACCCGACAGGGATTGGGGGAGTTGTTTTTT.

The V call is TRBV30, the J call TRBJ2-7; no firm D call. Germline V CDR1 and CDR2: GTSNPN, SVGIG (reference sequence). The CDR3 covers 13 residues. Trimming removed 0 bases from V and 5 bases from J, with 11 bases in between. This chain's CDR3 is CAWSVWLENEQYF. CDR3 DNA: TGTGCCTGGAGTGTCTGGTTAGAGAACGAGCAGTACTTC.

CDR3 region: CSVVAGRGSGNTIYF. In nucleotides, the CDR3 is TGCAGCGTTGTGGCGGGCAGGGGCTCTGGAAACACCATATATTTT. V gene TRBV29-1 combines with J gene TRBJ1-3; D might be TRBD1 (6 bases). Trimming stripped 4 bases from V and 0 bases from J, with 13 bases between. This CDR3 is 15 amino acids long. CDR1 is SQVTM, CDR2 ANQGSEA, per germline.

The chain employs TRBV7-2 and TRBJ2-7, with 7 bases lining up with TRBD2. The CDR3 is made up of 16 amino acids. The J segment lost 0 bases and the V segment lost 5 bases, leaving 10 bases of the junction unmatched. The germline CDR1 and CDR2 sequences are SGHTA and FQGNSA. CDR3 coding DNA: TGTGCCAGCAGCCAGAGGATCGGCGGGAGCTCCTACGAGCAGTACTTC. It codes for CASSQRIGGSSYEQYF.

This clone showed up just once. The V gene is TRBV7-2, the J gene TRBJ2-1; 10 bases are shared with TRBD2. This CDR3 spans 14 amino acids. The V segment lost 4 bases and the J segment 9 bases; nucleotides outside the gene matches: 6. Germline V CDR1 and CDR2: SGHTA, FQGNSA. CDR3 sequence reads: CASSWASGGGEQFF. The CDR3 DNA is TGTGCCAGCAGCTGGGCTAGCGGGGGTGGTGAGCAGTTCTTC.

The chain uses TRBV11-3 and TRBJ2-7, with 8 nucleotides matching TRBD1. Germline-derived CDR1 and CDR2 are SGHNT and YENEEA. This CDR3 is built from 18 residues. The junction had 16 bases not matched to a gene; V was cut back by 5 bases and J by 1 base. CDR3 protein: CASSRYGQGPSTSYEQYF. Here the CDR3 DNA reads TGTGCCAGCAGCCGATACGGACAGGGCCCTTCTACATCCTACGAGCAGTACTTC. The variable domain in full, with the rest retrieved from reference TRBV11-3 and TRBJ2-7, is EAGVVQSPRYKIIEKKQPVAFWCNPISGHNTLYWYLQNLGQGPELLIRYENEEAVDDSQLPKDRFSAERLKGVDSTLKIQPAELGDSAVYLCASSRYGQGPSTSYEQYFGPGTRLTVT.

In this sample, this clone turned up once. The chain is built from TRBV6-5 and TRBJ1-6; D ambiguous. This CDR3 contains 16 residues. CDR1 is MNHEY, CDR2 SVGAGI, per germline. With 2 bases removed from V and 5 bases from J, the gap between germline ends came to 13 bases. The CDR3 sequence is CASSYETLGDNSPLHF. As DNA, the CDR3 is TGTGCCAGCAGTTACGAAACGCTCGGAGATAATTCACCCCTCCACTTT.

This rearrangement joins TRBV7-8 to TRBJ1-1, with D unresolved. The CDR3 is made up of 14 amino acids. Deletions cut 1 base from V and 0 bases from J, with 6 bases between. Germline CDR1 reads SGHVS; CDR2 reads FQNEAQ. CDR3 region: CASSLEHMNTEAFF. The CDR3 bases are TGTGCCAGCAGCTTAGAACATATGAACACTGAAGCTTTCTTT.

V is TRBV28 and J is TRBJ2-7; D ambiguous. In germline, CDR1 is MDHEN, CDR2 SYDVKM. The length of the CDR3 is 14 residues. V was shortened by 5 bases and J by 2 bases, with 13 bases between the two germline ends. The CDR3 here is CASSPYSRAYEQYF. For the CDR3, the DNA is TGTGCCAGCAGTCCTTATTCAAGAGCCTACGAGCAGTACTTC.

The rearrangement links TRBV7-2 to TRBJ2-5, with 7 bases lining up with TRBD2. J was trimmed by 8 bases and V by 5 bases; bases with no gene match: 11. This CDR3 comprises 14 residues. Germline CDR1 and CDR2: SGHTA and FQGNSA. DNA of the CDR3: TGTGCCAGCAGCGCGACTAGCCCCTATTTTACCCAGTACTTC. This gives the protein CASSATSPYFTQYF.

The chain joins TRBV4-2 to TRBJ2-7, with 7 bases fitting TRBD1. The CDR3 runs 16 residues. After removal of 1 base from V and 4 bases from J, the junction contained 10 bases not matched to a gene. The germline gives CDR1 LGHNA, CDR2 YNFKEQ. CDR3 nucleotides: TGTGCCAGCAGCCAAGGGGGGCAGGGGGAAAAATACGAGCAGTACTTC. It codes for CASSQGGQGEKYEQYF.

Regarding this clone: One end of the junction is discordant with germline, which a read error may explain. This chain joins TRBV19 and TRBJ1-1; 7 positions match TRBD1. In germline, CDR1 is LNHDA, CDR2 SQIVND (reference sequence). This CDR3 region has 11 residues. Written as DNA, the CDR3 is TGTGCCAGCAGGGGGAACTCTGAAGCTTTCTTT. Its translation: CASRGNSEAFF.

The CDR3 here is CASSIDGVAGANVLTF. Written as DNA, the CDR3 is TGTGCCAGCAGTATAGACGGGGTAGCTGGGGCCAACGTCCTGACTTTC. The chain links TRBV7-2 to TRBJ2-6, with D possibly being TRBD2 (5 bases). The V end was cut by 6 bases, the J end by 2 bases, with 14 bases between. Germline V gene lookup returns CDR1 SGHTA and CDR2 FQGNSA. There are 16 residues in the CDR3.

CDR3 residues: CASSLGGTGGYEQYF. The CDR3 coding sequence is TGTGCCAGCAGCTTAGGCGGGACAGGGGGCTACGAGCAGTACTTC. The V and J genes are TRBV7-2 and TRBJ2-7; 11 nucleotides match TRBD1. The CDR3 is made up of 15 amino acids. Germline loops: CDR1 SGHTA, CDR2 FQGNSA. J was trimmed by 3 bases and V by 1 base; bases with no gene match: 2.

The chain recombines TRBV5-1 with TRBJ2-3; 8 bases line up with TRBD1. With V trimmed by 4 bases and J by 0 bases, 10 bases remained unmatched. The CDR3 contains 17 residues. Per germline, CDR1 SGHRS and CDR2 YFSETQ. Written as DNA, the CDR3 is TGCGCCAGCAGCAGACGACAGGGGACAACTAGCACAGATACGCAGTATTTT. Translation: CASSRRQGTTSTDTQYF. The variable domain in full, completed from reference TRBV5-1 and TRBJ2-3, reads KAGVTQTPRYLIKTRGQQVTLSCSPISGHRSVSWYQQTPGQGLQFLFEYFSETQRNKGNFPGRFSGRQFSNSRSEMNVSTLELGDSALYLCASSRRQGTTSTDTQYFGPGTRLTVL.